Listed here is a single T cell receptor (beta chain). They got blood RNA out of unsorted whole blood and also pulled out germline DNA. Among the patients, all had chronic HBV infection and none had been treated. Starting from about 0.5 ug of total RNA, TCR beta cDNA was produced with a primer in the constant region. Each TCR beta library was derived from three nested multiplex PCR rounds that employed slightly modified ARM-PCR. The first two PCR rounds used TRBV1-TRBV30 forward primers with a C-beta reverse primer, about 10 cycles each. TCRdb itself ran the multiplex PCR reads through MiXCR, one entry per CDR3 protein. The sample lists 310,000 or so distinct CDR3 sequences, 58% seen once, with about 15% in the top ten. After removal of 1 base from V and 5 bases from J, the junction contained 5 bases not matched to a gene. The V gene's germline CDR1 is SGHAT and CDR2 FQNNGV. There are 15 residues in the CDR3.

These data are taken from a study of tumor-infiltrating lymphocytes in primary liver carcinoma. Looking at the study overall: Samples produced roughly 3.5 to 7.5 million productive TCRbeta reads, comparable across tissue types.

The TCR originated in a woman in her thirties with primary liver carcinoma and hepatitis B virus infection. V is TRBV11-2 and J is TRBJ2-5; 9 positions agree with TRBD1. Sequenced input: peripheral blood. The CDR3 sequence: CASSLGNRGQETQYF. In DNA form, the CDR3 reads TGTGCCAGCAGCTTAGGGAACAGGGGGCAGGAGACCCAGTACTTC.